Shown below are 28 T cell receptor beta chains from a single sample sequenced in a study of T cells in Graves' hyperthyroidism and ophthalmopathy. Researchers took RNA transcripts and amplified the TCR beta CDR3 regions from them. A first-round RT-PCR of the TCR CDR3 used the HTBI primer set. TCRdb used MiXCR to reprocess the multiplex PCR reads, holding one entry per CDR3 protein. This table holds some 550,000 distinct CDR3 sequences, 15% to 20% found once. The source material was blood. All receptors come from a woman aged 40 to 55 with Graves' ophthalmopathy.

This clonotype was counted ten times or more. The chain employs TRBV3-1 and TRBJ2-1; tentatively, D is TRBD2 (6 bases). The CDR3 is 15 amino acids. Between the trimmed V and J ends, which lost 1 base and 7 bases, there was a span of 14 bases. Germline-derived CDR1 and CDR2 are LGHDT and YNNKEL (reference sequence). The CDR3 DNA follows: TGTGCCAGCAGCCAAGGGAGGGCGGTCTTAAATGAGCAGTTCTTC. The encoded protein is CASSQGRAVLNEQFF.

This clonotype was observed many times. The rearrangement joins TRBV30 to TRBJ1-1; D is ambiguous. This CDR3 is built from 13 residues. V was pared by 5 bases and J by 1 base, with 11 bases between. Germline CDR1 and CDR2: GTSNPN and SVGIG (reference sequence). The CDR3 region has the DNA TGTGCCTGGGGGAGGTCTTCGAACACTGAAGCTTTCTTT. Its protein is CAWGRSSNTEAFF.

This clonotype came up many times. The rearrangement links TRBV6-1 to TRBJ1-5, with 8 positions matching TRBD1. The CDR3 runs to 17 residues. CDR1 is MNHNS and CDR2 is SASEGT in the germline V gene. V was clipped by 2 bases and J by 5 bases; unmatched bases: 11. The CDR3 DNA reads TGTGCCAGCAGTGAACAAGGTCAGGGGGCGCCGTATCAGCCCCAGCATTTT. This sequence encodes CASSEQGQGAPYQPQHF.

The chain employs TRBV28 and TRBJ1-6; no definite D call. Trimming took 5 bases from V and 10 from J, leaving 18 bases between them. Germline assignment: CDR1 MDHEN and CDR2 SYDVKM. This CDR3 spans 15 amino acids. The CDR3: CASSPYPSVGSPLHF. The CDR3 nucleotides are TGTGCCAGCAGTCCCTACCCGTCTGTCGGCTCACCCCTCCACTTT.

The CDR3 is CASSTRGGLGNYGYTF. DNA of the CDR3: TGTGCCAGTAGTACCAGAGGGGGTCTGGGTAACTATGGCTACACCTTC. This chain joins TRBV19 and TRBJ1-2, with D possibly being TRBD1 (6 bases). CDR1 is LNHDA and CDR2 is SQIVND in the germline V gene (reference sequence). The CDR3 is made up of 16 amino acids. Deletions cut 4 bases from V and 1 base from J, with 16 bases between.

This clonotype was recorded many times. This chain joins TRBV18 and TRBJ1-2; D possibly corresponds to TRBD1 (5 bases). The CDR3 runs to 14 residues. The V end was cut by 6 bases, the J end by 8 bases, with 19 bases between. From germline, CDR1 is KGHSH and CDR2 LQKENI. This CDR3 is CASSRYTEGNGYTF. CDR3 nucleotides: TGTGCCAGCTCGCGATATACAGAGGGGAACGGCTACACCTTC.

This clonotype was detected many times. The rearrangement uses TRBV5-1 and TRBJ1-5, with a tentative D call TRBD1 (6 bases). This CDR3 comprises 14 residues. V was pared by 0 bases and J by 6 bases, with 10 bases between. The germline V gene encodes CDR1 SGHRS and CDR2 YFSETQ. This chain's CDR3 is CASSLGGGSQPQHF. The CDR3 nucleotides are TGCGCCAGCAGCTTGGGCGGGGGCAGTCAGCCCCAGCATTTT.

The table lists this clonotype with a count of one. This rearrangement joins TRBV4-1 to TRBJ2-3; 12 bases align to TRBD2. V trimming: 1 base; J trimming: 4 bases; junction bases outside the gene matches: 9. CDR1 is MGHRA, CDR2 YSYEKL, per germline. The CDR3 totals 18 residues. The CDR3 is CASSQVALGLAGPDTQYF. The CDR3 DNA sequence: TGCGCCAGCAGCCAAGTTGCCTTGGGACTAGCGGGTCCAGATACGCAGTATTTT.

This rearrangement joins TRBV10-1 to TRBJ1-5; D not resolved. Trimming took off 4 bases at V and 5 bases at J, with 9 bases between the two ends. Per the germline V gene, CDR1 is WNHNN and CDR2 is SYGVQD (reference sequence). The CDR3 is made up of 13 amino acids. In DNA, the CDR3 is TGCGCCAGCAGTGCGGTAAGGGATCAGCCCCAGCATTTT. Encoded protein: CASSAVRDQPQHF.

This clonotype was observed at least ten times. The chain carries TRBV3-1 and TRBJ2-2; D possibly corresponds to TRBD1 (5 bases). The CDR3 consists of 12 residues. Germline V lookup: CDR1 LGHDT, CDR2 YNNKEL (reference sequence). V lost 6 bases and J lost 6, with 8 bases in between. For the CDR3, the DNA is TGTGCCAGCAGTCAGGGTGCCGGGGAGCTGTTTTTT. Translation: CASSQGAGELFF. The full variable domain, rest sourced from reference TRBV3-1 and TRBJ2-2, is DTAVSQTPKYLVTQMGNDKSIKCEQNLGHDTMYWYKQDSKKFLKIMFSYNNKELIINETVPNRFSPKSPDKAHLNLHINSLELGDSAVYFCASSQGAGELFFGEGSRLTVL.

This chain joins TRBV7-9 and TRBJ2-1; 10 positions agree with TRBD2. Germline-derived CDR1 and CDR2 are SEHNR and FQNEAQ (reference sequence). The CDR3 sequence is 15 residues long. V lost 3 bases to trimming and J lost 7 bases; unmatched junction nucleotides: 6. The CDR3 DNA follows: TGTGCCAGCAGCTTCCAACTAGCGGGAATAAATGAGCAGTTCTTC. Its translation: CASSFQLAGINEQFF.

This clonotype was counted at least ten times. V gene TRBV28 combines with J gene TRBJ2-7; 11 bases are a match to TRBD2. Germline loops: CDR1 MDHEN, CDR2 SYDVKM. This CDR3 spans 16 amino acids. Unmatched junction bases numbered 3, after V lost 2 bases and J lost 0 bases. The CDR3: CASSLSGTSGSYEQYF. The CDR3 nucleotides are TGTGCCAGCAGTTTAAGCGGGACTAGCGGCTCCTACGAGCAGTACTTC.

This sequence joins TRBV6-1 and TRBJ2-7, with TRBD1 matching over 9 bases. V lost 6 bases to trimming and J lost 0 bases; unmatched junction nucleotides: 6. This CDR3 region has 15 residues. In germline, CDR1 is MNHNS, CDR2 SASEGT. The CDR3 sequence: CASRGPGQGSYEQYF. CDR3 in DNA: TGTGCCAGCAGGGGGCCGGGACAGGGCTCCTACGAGCAGTACTTC.

This clonotype was seen repeatedly, ten times or more. The chain combines TRBV28 with TRBJ2-5; TRBD1 or TRBD2 may be the D gene (5 bases each). Germline CDR1 is MDHEN and CDR2 is SYDVKM. This CDR3 is built from 18 residues. Trimming shortened V by 5 bases and J by 5 bases, and 27 bases separated the two germline ends. This CDR3 is CASSTLGVDSQLAETQYF. The DNA for the CDR3 is TGTGCCAGCAGTACCCTGGGGGTTGACTCCCAGCTGGCGGAGACCCAGTACTTC.

This clonotype was found a few times. The V and J genes are TRBV5-1 and TRBJ2-5, with TRBD2 matching 10 bases. Per the germline V gene, CDR1 is SGHRS and CDR2 is YFSETQ. The V gene end was trimmed by 4 bases and the J gene end by 4 bases; junction bases not matched to a gene: 10. The CDR3 is 16 amino acids. Written as DNA, the CDR3 is TGCGCCAGCAGCCCCGCCCGGCCTAGCGGGGGAGAGACCCAGTACTTC. The encoded protein is CASSPARPSGGETQYF.

This clonotype was found a few times. A clone one base away is much larger, so this may be a read error. The chain has TRBV5-1 and TRBJ1-1; 8 bases are a match to TRBD1. Looked up from germline, CDR1 is SGHRS and CDR2 is YFSETQ. The CDR3 has 15 amino acids. Trimming at V came to 5 bases and at J to 0 bases, leaving 6 bases not matched to a gene. The CDR3 nucleotides are TGCGCCAGCAGAGTCCTGGACAGGGTGAACACTGAAGCTTTCTTT. This encodes CASRVLDRVNTEAFF.

This clonotype occurred many times. The rearrangement links TRBV3-1 to TRBJ2-3, with 7 bases fitting TRBD1. J was trimmed by 5 bases and V by 0 bases; bases with no gene match: 5. The germline gives CDR1 LGHDT, CDR2 YNNKEL (reference sequence). This CDR3 is built from 15 residues. The CDR3 here is CASSQDLSGGDTQYF. CDR3 DNA sequence: TGTGCCAGCAGCCAAGATCTTTCAGGGGGAGATACGCAGTATTTT.

This clonotype was seen many times. This sequence joins TRBV12-3 or TRBV12-4 and TRBJ2-1, with TRBD2 matching over 12 bases. The CDR3 has 15 residues. The V segment lost 6 bases and the J segment 2 bases; nucleotides outside the gene matches: 2. The CDR3 here is CASSGLAGTYNEQFF. The CDR3, as DNA: TGTGCCAGCAGCGGACTAGCGGGAACCTACAATGAGCAGTTCTTC.

The chain joins TRBV6-1 to TRBJ1-4; a possible D gene is TRBD1 (6 bases). The V gene lost 8 bases and the J gene lost 4 bases, with 17 bases spanning the gap. Germline V gene lookup returns CDR1 MNHNS and CDR2 SASEGT. The CDR3 extends over 15 amino acids. As DNA, the CDR3 is TGTGCCAGCGGCCTTTCTCAGGGGAATAATGAAAAACTGTTTTTT. Encoded protein: CASGLSQGNNEKLFF.

The rearrangement links TRBV12-5 to TRBJ2-5; possibly TRBD1 for D (5 bases). Per germline, CDR1 LGHNT and CDR2 FRNRAP. CDR3 length equals 13 residues. V lost 5 bases and J 2 bases, leaving 9 bases between the germline ends. In DNA form, the CDR3 reads TGTGCTAGTGGTCCGGACATTCAAGAGACCCAGTACTTC. This codes for CASGPDIQETQYF.

This clonotype was detected a few times. This chain connects TRBV12-3 or TRBV12-4 to TRBJ2-5; maybe TRBD1 (7 bases). V was pared by 7 bases and J by 5 bases, with 20 bases between. This CDR3 contains 15 residues. This CDR3 reads CASTPRGAGGETQYF. The CDR3 DNA is TGTGCCAGCACCCCCCGAGGGGCAGGGGGGGAGACCCAGTACTTC.

This clonotype showed up just a few times. The chain is built from TRBV20-1 and TRBJ1-1, with TRBD1 matching 10 bases. The CDR3 covers 14 residues. The V gene's germline CDR1 is DFQATT and CDR2 SNEGSKA (reference sequence). V lost 0 bases to trimming and J lost 4 bases; unmatched junction nucleotides: 2. CDR3: CSARDWDRGTEAFF. Here the CDR3 DNA reads TGCAGTGCTAGAGATTGGGACAGGGGCACTGAAGCTTTCTTT.

This clonotype has more than one count but fewer than ten. This chain connects TRBV9 to TRBJ2-3; D not certain. Trimming took off 0 bases at V and 1 base at J, with 6 bases between the two ends. Looked up from germline, CDR1 is SGDLS and CDR2 is YYNGEE. The CDR3 extends over 14 amino acids. The DNA of the CDR3 is TGTGCCAGCAGCGTAGACGAGCGCACAGATACGCAGTATTTT. Translation: CASSVDERTDTQYF.

The rearrangement uses TRBV7-9 and TRBJ1-2; D not certain. The germline gives CDR1 SEHNR, CDR2 FQNEAQ (reference sequence). CDR3 length: 17 amino acids. The V gene lost 1 base and the J gene lost 4 bases, with 19 bases spanning the gap. This chain's CDR3 is CASSLDPGQLTTYGYTF. In DNA, the CDR3 is TGTGCCAGCAGCTTAGATCCAGGCCAACTAACGACCTATGGCTACACCTTC. Complete variable domain (other parts from reference TRBV7-9 and TRBJ1-2): DTGVSQNPRHKITKRGQNVTFRCDPISEHNRLYWYRQTLGQGPEFLTYFQNEAQLEKSRLLSDRFSAERPKGSFSTLEIQRTEQGDSAMYLCASSLDPGQLTTYGYTFGSGTRLTVV.

This clonotype appeared a few times. The chain recombines TRBV6-2 or TRBV6-3 with TRBJ1-1; D is ambiguous. The CDR3 loop spans 11 amino acids. Germline loops: CDR1 MNHEY, CDR2 SVGEGT. Trimming shortened V by 5 bases and J by 6 bases, and 7 bases separated the two germline ends. CDR3: CASSAQSEAFF. The CDR3 nucleotides are TGTGCCAGCAGTGCGCAGTCTGAAGCTTTCTTT.

This clonotype was recorded at least ten times. The gene calls are TRBV5-1 and TRBJ1-1; 7 bases are a match to TRBD1. The germline V gene has CDR1 SGHRS and CDR2 YFSETQ. This CDR3 spans 14 amino acids. Trimming at V came to 4 bases and at J to 1 base, leaving 4 bases not matched to a gene. The CDR3 loop reads CASSQGVTNTEAFF. CDR3 nucleotides: TGCGCCAGCAGCCAGGGGGTTACGAACACTGAAGCTTTCTTT.

This clonotype has a handful of counts. V usage is TRBV5-1 and J usage is TRBJ1-6, with a possible D match to TRBD1 (6 bases). V dropped 0 bases and J dropped 7 bases, with 17 bases sitting between them. This CDR3 is 17 amino acids long. In germline, CDR1 is SGHRS, CDR2 YFSETQ. The CDR3 DNA reads TGCGCCAGCAGCTTGGGTTGGACGGGGGCGGAAAATTCACCCCTCCACTTT. This sequence encodes CASSLGWTGAENSPLHF.

This clonotype was observed a handful of times. V is TRBV6-5 and J is TRBJ1-6; TRBD1 might be the D (6 bases). The CDR3 sequence is 16 residues long. The V gene's germline CDR1 is MNHEY and CDR2 SVGAGI. V was cut by 0 bases and J by 8 bases, with 14 bases left in between. In DNA, the CDR3 is TGTGCCAGCAGTTACTCGAGGGGGGGTAGTGATTCACCCCTCCACTTT. Protein: CASSYSRGGSDSPLHF.